The 32 T cell receptor beta chains below were found in one sample sequenced in a study of patients and donors after allogeneic stem cell transplantation. TCRdb reanalysed the RT-PCR reads using MiXCR and keeps one entry per CDR3 protein. This table holds under 200,000 distinct CDR3 sequences, roughly 30% found once. Sequencing input: blood, either unsorted or a sorted T cell fraction (not recorded which). All receptors come from a human donor who was either an allogeneic HSCT recipient or a stem cell or donor lymphocyte infusion donor (not recorded which). It is not recorded whose cells these are; they may come from a transplant donor.

This chain links TRBV10-3 with TRBJ1-4; D unclear. Trimming removed 3 bases from V and 6 bases from J, with 14 bases in between. In germline, CDR1 is ENHRY, CDR2 SYGVKD. The CDR3 length is 15 residues. The DNA for the CDR3 is TGTGCCATCAGTGAACGTGGCAGTCTAGATGAAAAACTGTTTTTT. Translating it yields CAISERGSLDEKLFF.

The rearrangement links TRBV6-2 or TRBV6-3 to TRBJ1-2; D is perhaps TRBD1 (5 bases). Germline V gene sequence: CDR1 MNHEY, CDR2 SVGEGT. Trimming took off 6 bases at V and 8 bases at J, with 16 bases between the two ends. This CDR3 has 13 amino acids. CDR3 nucleotide sequence: TGTGCCAGCAGGCCCCGGGACCGCACCGGCTACACCTTC. Translation gives CASRPRDRTGYTF.

The V gene is TRBV6-2 or TRBV6-3, the J gene TRBJ2-2; D is undetermined. The V gene lost 6 bases and the J gene lost 4 bases, with 12 bases spanning the gap. The CDR3 totals 14 residues. Germline CDR1 is MNHEY and CDR2 is SVGEGT. DNA for the CDR3: TGTGCCAGCAGCTCCCTCCCGATCACCGGGGAGCTGTTTTTT. As protein: CASSSLPITGELFF.

This chain connects TRBV7-9 to TRBJ2-4, with D tentatively TRBD2 (5 bases). The V gene's germline CDR1 is SEHNR and CDR2 FQNEAQ (reference sequence). Trimming took off 1 base at V and 0 bases at J, with 16 bases between the two ends. This CDR3 region has 18 residues. For the CDR3, the DNA is TGTGCCAGCAGCTTAGTCGGTGGGTCCGCGGGAGCCAAAAACATTCAGTACTTC. Translation gives CASSLVGGSAGAKNIQYF.

The chain recombines TRBV20-1 with TRBJ2-7; maybe TRBD2 (5 bases). CDR1 DFQATT and CDR2 SNEGSKA come from the germline V gene (reference sequence). This CDR3 spans 14 amino acids. V lost 2 bases to trimming and J lost 0 bases, with 11 bases between them. CDR3 region: CSARSGVLSYEQYF. The CDR3 region has the DNA TGCAGTGCTAGATCCGGGGTCCTCTCCTACGAGCAGTACTTC.

This sequence joins TRBV3-1 and TRBJ2-7, with a weak D call TRBD1 (7 bases). CDR1 is LGHDT, CDR2 YNNKEL, per germline (reference sequence). This CDR3 is 14 amino acids long. Trimming removed 1 base at V and 6 bases at J, with 13 bases between. The CDR3 nucleotides read TGTGCCAGCAGCCAAGTACTCCAGGGGGGCGAGCAGTACTTC. Translation gives CASSQVLQGGEQYF.

The sample holds one count of this clonotype. The chain links TRBV27 to TRBJ2-7; D is perhaps TRBD1 (5 bases). Germline loops: CDR1 MNHEY, CDR2 SMNVEV (reference sequence). Trimming shortened V by 2 bases and J by 3 bases, and 8 bases separated the two germline ends. This CDR3 spans 13 amino acids. CDR3 protein: CASSLVRGYEQYF. The CDR3, as DNA: TGTGCCAGCAGTTTAGTTAGGGGCTACGAGCAGTACTTC.

The V gene is TRBV27, the J gene TRBJ2-1, with 8 bases fitting TRBD1. Per the germline V gene, CDR1 is MNHEY and CDR2 is SMNVEV (reference sequence). The CDR3 is 14 amino acids. V lost 5 bases, J lost 8 bases, and 8 bases stayed unmatched. CDR3 bases: TGTGCCAGCAGTCCCCGGACAGGGAACGATGAGCAGTTCTTC. Translated: CASSPRTGNDEQFF.

Only a few counts were recorded for this clonotype. The chain combines TRBV6-6 with TRBJ2-3; the D call may be TRBD1 or TRBD2 (6 bases each). The CDR3 is 14 amino acids. V lost 2 bases and J lost 4, with 10 bases in between. Germline-derived CDR1 and CDR2 are MNHNY and SVGAGI (reference sequence). Here the CDR3 DNA reads TGTGCCAGCAGTTACGGAGGGGGAGCAGATACGCAGTATTTT. Translation gives CASSYGGGADTQYF.

The rearrangement uses TRBV18 and TRBJ2-7; TRBD1 might be the D (6 bases). The CDR3 is made up of 15 amino acids. Deletions cut 3 bases from V and 2 bases from J, with 14 bases between. The germline gives CDR1 KGHSH, CDR2 LQKENI. CDR3 protein: CASSPQRDTPYEQYF. The CDR3 DNA follows: TGTGCCAGCTCACCTCAACGGGACACCCCCTACGAGCAGTACTTC.

There are a few counts of this clonotype. The chain uses TRBV6-5 and TRBJ1-2; 9 bases match TRBD1. CDR3 length equals 16 residues. Germline V gives CDR1 MNHEY, CDR2 SVGAGI. Unmatched junction bases numbered 10, after V lost 6 bases and J lost 2 bases. DNA for the CDR3: TGTGCCAGCAGCCCTACAGGGGGCAGTTCAAACTATGGCTACACCTTC. Translated: CASSPTGGSSNYGYTF.

This clonotype occurred many times. CDR3 protein: CASSLKGRGDQPQHF. Here the CDR3 DNA reads TGTGCCAGCAGTTTAAAGGGGCGGGGGGATCAGCCCCAGCATTTT. The V gene is TRBV12-3 or TRBV12-4, the J gene TRBJ1-5; the D gene is possibly TRBD1 (5 bases). V lost 2 bases, J lost 5 bases, and 13 bases lay in between. The CDR3 runs to 15 residues.

V and J are TRBV29-1 and TRBJ2-1; TRBD2 aligns across 8 bases. With 4 bases clipped from V and 10 bases from J, the junction kept 9 bases outside the gene matches. This CDR3 has 13 amino acids. In germline, CDR1 is SQVTM, CDR2 ANQGSEA. This CDR3 is CSVGGAGAGEQFF. CDR3 in DNA: TGCAGCGTTGGGGGAGCGGGAGCCGGAGAGCAGTTCTTC.

The table lists this clonotype with a few counts. The chain links TRBV4-2 to TRBJ1-4; unclear D gene. Per germline, CDR1 LGHNA and CDR2 YNFKEQ. The CDR3 consists of 14 residues. The V end was cut by 4 bases, the J end by 4 bases, with 10 bases between. The chain's CDR3 is CASSLLFINEKLFF. DNA of the CDR3: TGTGCCAGCAGCCTCCTCTTCATTAATGAAAAACTGTTTTTT.

A few counts support this clonotype. V is TRBV9 and J is TRBJ1-1; the D gene is possibly TRBD1 (5 bases). The CDR3 covers 14 residues. V lost 0 bases to trimming and J lost 5 bases, with 11 bases between them. Germline values: CDR1 SGDLS, CDR2 YYNGEE. The CDR3 spells CASSVGGEGTEAFF. CDR3 DNA: TGTGCCAGCAGCGTAGGAGGGGAGGGGACTGAAGCTTTCTTT. The whole variable domain, filled in from reference TRBV9 and TRBJ1-1, reads DSGVTQTPKHLITATGQRVTLRCSPRSGDLSVYWYQQSLDQGLQFLIQYYNGEERAKGNILERFSAQQFPDLHSELNLSSLELGDSALYFCASSVGGEGTEAFFGQGTRLTVV.

The genes are TRBV12-3 or TRBV12-4 and TRBJ1-1; D gene unclear. V was trimmed by 4 bases and J by 2 bases, leaving 8 bases between them. There are 13 residues in the CDR3. CDR3: CASSYGLNTEAFF. CDR3 nucleotide sequence: TGTGCCAGCAGTTATGGTCTTAACACTGAAGCTTTCTTT.

The J gene is TRBJ2-7, the V gene TRBV2; 14 positions match TRBD2. This CDR3 is built from 15 residues. V gave up 7 bases and J gave up 9 bases; unmatched junction bases: 11. Germline V gives CDR1 SNHLY, CDR2 FYNNEI. The CDR3 DNA reads TGTGCCAGCACCTGGGCTGGGACTAGCGGGAGTTCGCAGTACTTC. Translation gives CASTWAGTSGSSQYF.

The J gene is TRBJ2-2, the V gene TRBV4-3; D is possibly TRBD2 (5 bases). CDR3 size: 16 residues. The V gene lost 0 bases and the J gene lost 1 base, with 9 bases spanning the gap. Germline assignment: CDR1 LGHNA and CDR2 YSLEER. For the CDR3, the DNA is TGCGCCAGCAGCCAAGATCAACTAGGGAACACCGGGGAGCTGTTTTTT. As protein: CASSQDQLGNTGELFF.

This clonotype was detected ten times or more. In DNA form, the CDR3 reads TGCGCCAGCAGCGGAACAACGGCGGGTGAAAAACTGTTTTTT. As protein: CASSGTTAGEKLFF. The genes are TRBV5-1 and TRBJ1-4; D call uncertain. The V end was cut by 4 bases, the J end by 7 bases, with 14 bases between. The CDR3 spans 14 residues. Per the germline V gene, CDR1 is SGHRS and CDR2 is YFSETQ.

This clonotype was counted a single time. The chain uses TRBV9 and TRBJ2-3, with a weak D call TRBD2 (6 bases). V was trimmed by 3 bases and J by 5 bases, leaving 13 bases between them. Looked up from germline, CDR1 is SGDLS and CDR2 is YYNGEE. The CDR3 loop spans 14 amino acids. CDR3 loop: CASSARGLIDTQYF. The CDR3 coding sequence is TGTGCCAGCAGCGCCCGCGGACTAATAGATACGCAGTATTTT.

The V and J genes are TRBV24-1 and TRBJ2-7; 7 positions agree with TRBD1. Trimming removed 5 bases from V and 0 bases from J; junction bases left unmatched: 15. This CDR3 region has 18 residues. CDR1 is KGHDR and CDR2 is SFDVKD in the germline V gene. DNA for the CDR3: TGTGCCACCAGTGGTCTAGGGACAGAGGGGACCAACTCCTACGAGCAGTACTTC. Translation: CATSGLGTEGTNSYEQYF.

The rearrangement joins TRBV4-3 to TRBJ2-1, with D perhaps TRBD1 or TRBD2 (6 bases each). V was pared by 4 bases and J by 9 bases, with 16 bases between. The germline CDR1 and CDR2 sequences are LGHNA and YSLEER. The CDR3 spans 14 residues. CDR3: CASSPRGAGGEQFF. The CDR3 DNA reads TGCGCCAGCAGCCCAAGGGGGGCCGGGGGTGAGCAGTTCTTC.

This clonotype showed up many times. V is TRBV27 and J is TRBJ2-7, with 10 bases identical to TRBD1. Germline trimming cut 5 bases from V and 3 bases from J; bases unmatched to any gene: 4. Germline values: CDR1 MNHEY, CDR2 SMNVEV (reference sequence). This CDR3 has 14 residues. The CDR3 nucleotides read TGTGCCAGCAGTCGCCGGGACAGGGGCTACGAGCAGTACTTC. The encoded protein is CASSRRDRGYEQYF.

The chain is built from TRBV27 and TRBJ2-7; D is possibly TRBD1 (6 bases). The V gene lost 6 bases and the J gene lost 2 bases, with 14 bases spanning the gap. CDR1 and CDR2 (germline): MNHEY, SMNVEV (reference sequence). CDR3 length: 14 residues. CDR3 in DNA: TGTGCCAGCAGCAACAGGGTCTGGGCCTACGAGCAGTACTTC. As protein: CASSNRVWAYEQYF.

The rearrangement uses TRBV2 and TRBJ1-2; D gene uncertain. Germline CDR1 SNHLY, CDR2 FYNNEI. This CDR3 contains 11 residues. V gave up 6 bases and J gave up 7 bases, with 9 bases separating them. The DNA of the CDR3 is TGTGCCAGCAGCCCCCTGGCTGGCTACACCTTC. Translated, it gives CASSPLAGYTF.

In DNA form, the CDR3 reads TGTGCCAGCAGTTACTCAGATCTAGCGTTCGAGCAGTACTTC. Translating gives CASSYSDLAFEQYF. The chain joins TRBV6-6 to TRBJ2-7, with D tentatively TRBD2 (6 bases). The germline CDR1 and CDR2 sequences are MNHNY and SVGAGI (reference sequence). The V end was cut by 0 bases, the J end by 6 bases, with 12 bases between. The CDR3 is 14 amino acids.

The chain joins TRBV6-5 to TRBJ2-5, with D possibly TRBD1 on 5 matching bases. The CDR3 is made up of 16 amino acids. Germline V lookup: CDR1 MNHEY, CDR2 SVGAGI. V shed 0 bases and J shed 0 bases, with 11 bases lying between them. DNA of the CDR3: TGTGCCAGCAGTTACTCGGCAGGGCCCTACCAAGAGACCCAGTACTTC. It translates to CASSYSAGPYQETQYF.

The V gene is TRBV10-3, the J gene TRBJ1-6, with TRBD1 matching over 9 bases. The germline gives CDR1 ENHRY, CDR2 SYGVKD. The V gene end was trimmed by 2 bases and the J gene end by 7 bases; junction bases not matched to a gene: 6. This CDR3 has 16 residues. CDR3 region: CAISEKTGTGNSPLHF. For the CDR3, the DNA is TGTGCCATCAGTGAGAAGACCGGGACAGGGAATTCACCCCTCCACTTT.

This chain joins TRBV7-2 and TRBJ1-5; possible D gene TRBD1, 6 bases. Deletions cut 5 bases from V and 6 bases from J, with 14 bases between. CDR1 is SGHTA and CDR2 is FQGNSA in the germline V gene. This CDR3 is 14 amino acids long. The CDR3 DNA sequence: TGTGCCAGCAGCACAACAGGGCTAGGTCAGCCCCAGCATTTT. This codes for CASSTTGLGQPQHF. Combining the CDR3 with reference TRBV7-2 and TRBJ1-5 gives the whole variable domain GAGVSQSPSNKVTEKGKDVELRCDPISGHTALYWYRQSLGQGLEFLIYFQGNSAPDKSGLPSDRFSAERTGGSVSTLTIQRTQQEDSAVYLCASSTTGLGQPQHFGDGTRLSIL.

The chain uses TRBV12-5 and TRBJ2-5, with 10 bases identical to TRBD2. CDR3 length: 19 amino acids. Germline CDR1 reads LGHNT; CDR2 reads FRNRAP. V lost 2 bases and J lost 1; bases outside the gene matches: 13. The CDR3, as DNA: TGTGCTAGTGGTTTGTCCGCTAGCGGGAGTAAGGAGGGCCAAGAGACCCAGTACTTC. As protein: CASGLSASGSKEGQETQYF.

The genes are TRBV6-2 or TRBV6-3 and TRBJ1-5; tentatively, D is TRBD1 (5 bases). The germline V and J ends were trimmed by 6 bases and 1 base, with 13 bases remaining between them. Germline V gene data show CDR1 as MNHEY and CDR2 as SVGEGT. The CDR3 consists of 15 residues. In DNA form, the CDR3 reads TGTGCCAGCAGGCTTCACCGGGACAGCAATCAGCCCCAGCATTTT. Protein product: CASRLHRDSNQPQHF.

The chain uses TRBV9 and TRBJ1-5; no clear D. Trimming shortened V by 7 bases and J by 2 bases, and 13 bases separated the two germline ends. The length of the CDR3 is 14 residues. In germline, CDR1 is SGDLS, CDR2 YYNGEE. The DNA for the CDR3 is TGTGCCAGCTCGGACGGGGTAGGCAATCAGCCCCAGCATTTT. Translation: CASSDGVGNQPQHF.